This TCR beta chain is from a study of blood T cell repertoires in COVID-19. Study as a whole: Acute and convalescent COVID-19 samples came from the United States, Italy and Spain. Nucleic acid was either cDNA or gDNA, and it came from T cells, B-cell-depleted T cells, or PBMCs.

As originally analysed: Amplified reference gene primers provided the basis for estimating nucleated cell counts. Sequencing was performed with immunoSEQ multiplex PCR; in TCRdb, only in-frame clones are kept and a portion is missing. V, J and clone size are taken as reported in that table, and D and trimming were inferred from the DNA itself. The sample records 110,000 or so clones, 88% being singletons. V gave up 7 bases and J gave up 3 bases, with 10 bases separating them. CDR1 is LNHDA and CDR2 is SQIVND in the germline V gene (reference sequence). The CDR3 extends over 13 amino acids. The V call is TRBV19, the J call TRBJ1-5; D is unresolved. The sequence was collected from a human donor in a cohort sampled during active COVID-19. The sample consisted of peripheral blood. CDR3 sequence (DNA): TGTGCCAGTACCCCCGCGTTCAATCAGCCCCAGCATTTT. Encoded protein: CASTPAFNQPQHF.